The TCR beta chain under discussion was sequenced for a study of T cell responses to AZD1222 COVID-19 vaccine. Study-level points and caveats: Nearly half of spike-specific TCRs reportedly go after variant regions that carry no mutations. Most donors were white British and more were female, and clonal diversity was possibly underestimated. Once two AZD1222 doses were given, Spike-specific TCR breadth and depth went up.

The CDR3 is 14 amino acids. The germline gives CDR1 PRHDT, CDR2 FYEKMQ (reference sequence). The V gene lost 5 bases and the J gene lost 7 bases, with 15 bases spanning the gap. Points on this clone: Its antigen remains unknown.

Here immunoSEQ multiplex PCR was the method, and the copy in TCRdb shows in-frame clones only, minus some. The sample contains 110,000 or so clones, 70% to 90% of which appear only once. The starting material was peripheral blood, obtained on day 0 of MenACWY control vaccination. The gene calls are TRBV13 and TRBJ2-1; tentatively, D is TRBD1 (6 bases). The receptor's source is an adult in good health. CDR3 sequence (DNA): TGTGCCAGCAGCCCAGGGGTTGGTATGAATGAGCAGTTCTTC. Residues: CASSPGVGMNEQFF.